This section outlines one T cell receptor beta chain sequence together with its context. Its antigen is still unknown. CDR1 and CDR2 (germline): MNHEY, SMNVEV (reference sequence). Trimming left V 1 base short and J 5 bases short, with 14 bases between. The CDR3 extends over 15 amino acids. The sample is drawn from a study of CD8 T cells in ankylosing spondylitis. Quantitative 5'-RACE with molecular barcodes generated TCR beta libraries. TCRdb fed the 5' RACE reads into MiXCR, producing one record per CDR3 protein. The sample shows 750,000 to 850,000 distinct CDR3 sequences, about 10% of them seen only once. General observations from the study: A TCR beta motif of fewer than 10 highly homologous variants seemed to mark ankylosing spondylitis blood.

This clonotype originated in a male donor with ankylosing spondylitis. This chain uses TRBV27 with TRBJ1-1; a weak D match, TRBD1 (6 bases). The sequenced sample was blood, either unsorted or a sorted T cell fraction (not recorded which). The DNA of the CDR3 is TGTGCCAGCAGTTTATGGGGATTCGGACAGACTGAAGCTTTCTTT. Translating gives CASSLWGFGQTEAFF.